This T cell receptor (beta chain) was recorded in a study of T cells in localized non-small cell lung cancer (TCRdb year 2020). Notes on the research overall: T cell repertoires of 236 early-stage NSCLC patients were analyzed, with tumors being compared against uninvolved tumor-adjacent lungs. All 240 or so NSCLC patients in the cohort were treatment-naive and had localized lung tumors that were resected. A mean age of around 69 years was recorded for the NSCLC patients, of whom under 150 were male and about 100 were female.

The study at large found these results: Because multi-region tumor sequencing was not done, intratumor heterogeneity could not be ruled out. Uninvolved tumor-adjacent lung showed the highest T cell clonality, higher than tumor, which suggests more focused antigenic responses in the uninvolved tumor-adjacent lung. Because the study design was exploratory, TCR variables were selected using unadjusted p-values without false-discovery rate correction. A median of roughly 58 of the top 100 tumor clones were detected in paired uninvolved adjacent lung, and 25 to 35 of these tumor clones were also found among the top 100 clones of the paired uninvolved adjacent lung. Longer overall survival was associated with higher T cell density in blood, whereas shorter survival was associated with higher clonality in adjacent lung.

The immunoSEQ Assay was used to sequence TCR beta CDR3 regions from DNA. As for how the authors treated the data: To compute T cell density, TCR beta template counts were normalized to usable DNA, which was estimated by amplifying housekeeping genes. Using the preseqR package, richness was estimated by extrapolating to 120,000 templates for tissue samples and 400,000 templates for PBMC samples. Clonality was calculated as one minus Pielou's evenness. Tissue-enriched TCRs were identified by differential abundance testing using productive amino-acid clonotypes, minimum total count 5 and alpha 0.1. The Jaccard Index and the Morisita Overlap Index were used to measure repertoire overlap between compartments. TCR beta CDR3s were clustered by GLIPH together with public tetramer-defined viral CDR3s, and at least three viral sequences plus V-gene enrichment were required for viral motifs. TCRdb holds this immuneACCESS table with in-frame rearrangements only. Some clones are missing; in checked studies, unresolved V genes explain under half, and the rest has no known cause. V and J calls and clone size follow that table, whereas D and trimming were derived from the DNA. Counted in this sample were more than 30,000 clones; nearly 90% of them appeared once. The top ten clones comprise 4% to 5% of the sample.

The CDR3 measures 13 amino acids from cysteine to phenylalanine. Of all the DNA, just the CDR3 is kept, 39 bases in frame from base 1. CDR1 MNHNS and CDR2 SASEGT were looked up in the germline V gene. The V and J ends are trimmed by 2 bases and 7 bases, leaving 9 bases between them. At diagnosis, peripheral blood, uninvolved tumor-adjacent lung and tumor were collected and were preserved as a mix of fresh-frozen and FFPE material. For TCR repertoire profiling, blood samples were analyzed as peripheral blood mononuclear cells. As concerns this clone: The specificity of this receptor is unknown. No base quality values were provided; no much bigger clone lies one nucleotide off.

This TCR was sampled from a woman aged 35 to 69 with stage III lung adenocarcinoma. The starting material was peripheral blood mononuclear cells, obtained before any cancer treatment. The rearrangement joined TRBV6-1 to TRBJ2-1, with the D gene too uncertain to name. The CDR3 region reads CASSEILVNEQFF. The base sequence is TGTGCCAGCAGTGAAATTCTAGTAAATGAGCAGTTCTTC.